This entry features one T cell receptor beta chain sequence. Assay used: immunoSEQ multiplex PCR; TCRdb lists only in-frame clones, some missing. The data contain some 70,000 clones, roughly 93% of them seen just once; the ten biggest clones take up 0.3% to 0.4%. The data derive from a study of technical replicates of blood from several donors. Sequencing used T cells isolated from PBMCs. The TCR comes from a human donor in good health.

The CDR3 bases are TGTGCCAGCAGTACGGGGGTGAACACTGAAGCTTTCTTT. Its translation: CASSTGVNTEAFF. The rearrangement joins TRBV6-5 to TRBJ1-1; D is possibly TRBD1 (5 bases). V was shortened by 5 bases and J by 0 bases, with 7 bases between the two germline ends. Germline lookup yields CDR1 MNHEY and CDR2 SVGAGI. The CDR3 is made up of 13 amino acids.